This T cell receptor beta chain was captured in a study of blood T cell repertoires in COVID-19. Overall study context: The United States, Italy and Spain were the sources of the acute and convalescent COVID-19 samples.

J gave up 2 bases and V 3 bases, and 6 bases lay outside the gene matches. This CDR3 has 16 residues. Germline assignment: CDR1 MGHDK and CDR2 SYGVNS. Study processing details: By means of reference gene primer amplification, nucleated cell counts were estimated. Sequencing was performed with immunoSEQ multiplex PCR; in TCRdb, only in-frame clones are kept and a portion is missing. The D gene and trimming were derived from the DNA, and the V and J assignments and clone size from that table. Seen here are fewer than 250,000 clones, about 88% observed once, and the top ten hold 4.8%. The sequenced sample was peripheral blood. This sequence joins TRBV25-1 and TRBJ2-3; 9 bases match TRBD2. The TCR originated in a woman aged 40 to 50 with acute or convalescent COVID-19. CDR3 DNA: TGTGCCAGCAGTGACGGGACTAGCCTCCCCACAGATACGCAGTATTTT. Translating gives CASSDGTSLPTDTQYF.